One and the same sample provided the 32 T cell receptor beta chains below, sequenced in a study of T cells in Graves' hyperthyroidism and ophthalmopathy. Researchers took RNA transcripts and amplified the TCR beta CDR3 regions from them. The primer set for the first-round RT-PCR of the TCR CDR3 was HTBI. TCRdb called the multiplex PCR reads again in MiXCR, with one record for every CDR3 protein. This table holds approximately 640,000 distinct CDR3 sequences, around 15% found once. Sequences were obtained from blood. The receptors originated from a woman aged 30 to 39 with Graves' hyperthyroidism.

V and J are TRBV7-9 and TRBJ2-3, with 8 nucleotides matching TRBD1. The trim removed 5 bases at V and 4 bases at J, leaving 8 bases unmatched. CDR3 length: 15 residues. In germline, CDR1 is SEHNR, CDR2 FQNEAQ (reference sequence). CDR3 coding DNA: TGTGCCAGCAGCCGATACAGGGGGGAGGCAGATACGCAGTATTTT. This encodes CASSRYRGEADTQYF.

This clonotype was seen at least ten times. The J gene is TRBJ2-3, the V gene TRBV5-5, with D maybe TRBD2 (5 bases). V lost 0 bases, J lost 6 bases, and 14 bases lay in between. This CDR3 region has 15 residues. Germline V lookup: CDR1 SGHKS, CDR2 YYEKEE (reference sequence). In DNA form, the CDR3 reads TGTGCCAGCAGCTTGGTCACGGCCGGGATGGATACGCAGTATTTT. It encodes CASSLVTAGMDTQYF.

This chain connects TRBV20-1 to TRBJ2-1, with TRBD2 matching over 14 bases. Unmatched junction bases numbered 9, after V lost 3 bases and J lost 8 bases. In germline, CDR1 is DFQATT, CDR2 SNEGSKA (reference sequence). There are 16 residues in the CDR3. The CDR3 DNA is TGCAGTGCTAGGGGAATAGGACTAGCGGGAGGCGATGAGCAGTTCTTC. Protein product: CSARGIGLAGGDEQFF.

The chain joins TRBV11-2 to TRBJ2-7; 9 bases line up with TRBD2. The J segment lost 5 bases and the V segment lost 5 bases, leaving 10 bases of the junction unmatched. The CDR3 loop spans 15 amino acids. Germline loops: CDR1 SGHAT, CDR2 FQNNGV. CDR3 sequence (DNA): TGTGCCAGCAGCCATGCGGCTAGCGGGACCCACGAGCAGTACTTC. Its protein product is CASSHAASGTHEQYF.

This clonotype showed up just a few times. The chain is built from TRBV11-2 and TRBJ2-2; TRBD2 matches at 10 bases. Trimming at V came to 3 bases and at J to 6 bases, leaving 7 bases not matched to a gene. There are 16 residues in the CDR3. Germline CDR1 is SGHAT and CDR2 is FQNNGV. CDR3 nucleotide sequence: TGTGCCAGCAGCTTTAGCGGGAGGCCGGGGGCCGGGGAGCTGTTTTTT. Its protein is CASSFSGRPGAGELFF.

The rearrangement links TRBV5-1 to TRBJ2-7; no definite D call. The V gene's germline CDR1 is SGHRS and CDR2 YFSETQ. V shed 0 bases and J shed 0 bases, with 10 bases lying between them. The CDR3 runs to 15 residues. The CDR3 nucleotides are TGCGCCAGCAGCTTGGCGGCGGTGAGCTCCTACGAGCAGTACTTC. This codes for CASSLAAVSSYEQYF.

DNA of the CDR3: TGTGCCAGCCAACTAGGAATTGGGACCGGGGAGCTGTTTTTT. This sequence encodes CASQLGIGTGELFF. The rearrangement uses TRBV12-3 or TRBV12-4 and TRBJ2-2, with TRBD2 as a possible D gene (5 bases). The V and J ends lost 8 bases and 5 bases respectively, with 15 bases between them. CDR3 length equals 14 residues.

This chain uses TRBV7-9 with TRBJ2-3; 8 nucleotides agree with TRBD1. The ends lost 3 bases at V and 4 bases at J; junction bases unmatched: 12. This CDR3 region has 17 residues. Germline V gene data show CDR1 as SEHNR and CDR2 as FQNEAQ (reference sequence). Written as DNA, the CDR3 is TGTGCCAGCAGCTTCGATCTTGGACAGGGTCGGGCAGATACGCAGTATTTT. Its protein product is CASSFDLGQGRADTQYF.

A single count supports this clonotype. The CDR3: CASSLLAGDYPTQYF. The CDR3 DNA reads as TGTGCCAGCAGCTTACTAGCGGGAGACTATCCGACCCAGTACTTC. The chain joins TRBV5-5 to TRBJ2-5, with 11 bases that match TRBD2. With V trimmed by 2 bases and J by 7 bases, 7 bases remained unmatched. This CDR3 has 15 residues. The germline gives CDR1 SGHKS, CDR2 YYEKEE (reference sequence).

This clonotype came up many times. This chain connects TRBV2 to TRBJ1-4, with no clear D. The CDR3 is made up of 16 amino acids. The germline V gene encodes CDR1 SNHLY and CDR2 FYNNEI. The V end was cut by 0 bases, the J end by 3 bases, with 11 bases between. The CDR3 region is CASSEALRGSNEKLFF. The CDR3 coding sequence is TGTGCCAGCAGTGAAGCGCTTCGAGGGTCTAATGAAAAACTGTTTTTT.

This rearrangement joins TRBV6-1 to TRBJ2-2; D remains unclear. The CDR3 has 15 amino acids. V lost 9 bases and J lost 6, with 20 bases in between. Germline V gene sequence: CDR1 MNHNS, CDR2 SASEGT. The CDR3 DNA follows: TGTGCCAGTTCGGGCTCCTCAAGACACGCCGGGGAGCTGTTTTTT. This codes for CASSGSSRHAGELFF.

This rearrangement joins TRBV19 to TRBJ1-4; 8 bases match TRBD1. V trimming: 5 bases; J trimming: 3 bases; junction bases outside the gene matches: 8. Per the germline V gene, CDR1 is LNHDA and CDR2 is SQIVND (reference sequence). There are 16 residues in the CDR3. This chain's CDR3 is CASSPGQARANEKLFF. DNA of the CDR3: TGTGCCAGTAGTCCGGGACAGGCCCGAGCTAATGAAAAACTGTTTTTT.

To note about this clonotype: It may be a read error: a sequence one base away is much more abundant. V usage is TRBV30 and J usage is TRBJ2-1, with D possibly TRBD2 on 6 matching bases. CDR1 GTSNPN and CDR2 SVGIG come from the germline V gene (reference sequence). The CDR3 has 13 residues. The CDR3 DNA sequence: TGTGCCTGGAGTGTACAACGACTAGAAGAGCAGGTCTTC. Translated: CAWSVQRLEEQVF.

This clonotype was observed at least ten times. V is TRBV10-1 and J is TRBJ1-1; D possibly corresponds to TRBD1 (6 bases). The CDR3 covers 14 residues. The germline V gene encodes CDR1 WNHNN and CDR2 SYGVQD (reference sequence). Trimming removed 3 bases from V and 4 bases from J, with 12 bases in between. In nucleotides, the CDR3 is TGCGCCAGCAGTGACAGGGGCGGAGGCACTGAAGCTTTCTTT. Amino acid sequence: CASSDRGGGTEAFF.

V and J are TRBV6-1 and TRBJ1-1; 9 bases fit TRBD1. The junction had 8 bases not matched to a gene; V was cut back by 5 bases and J by 1 base. CDR1 and CDR2 from the germline V gene are MNHNS and SASEGT. The CDR3 covers 16 residues. As DNA, the CDR3 is TGTGCCAGCAGTCCCCACAGGGGGCCGTCGAACACTGAAGCTTTCTTT. Its translation: CASSPHRGPSNTEAFF.

This clonotype was counted ten times or more. This chain uses TRBV5-1 with TRBJ2-3; D remains unclear. Germline V gene data show CDR1 as SGHRS and CDR2 as YFSETQ. V lost 6 bases and J 4 bases, leaving 15 bases between the germline ends. This CDR3 is 14 amino acids long. CDR3 DNA sequence: TGCGCCAGCACCAACGGACCGCCCCCAGATACGCAGTATTTT. The encoded protein is CASTNGPPPDTQYF.

The chain uses TRBV6-5 and TRBJ1-5; D may be TRBD1 (5 bases). V lost 0 bases and J lost 3, with 9 bases in between. The CDR3 is 15 amino acids. CDR1 MNHEY and CDR2 SVGAGI come from the germline V gene. CDR3 nucleotides: TGTGCCAGCAGTTACTCGGGGACTCTCAATCAGCCCCAGCATTTT. Amino acids: CASSYSGTLNQPQHF.

V usage is TRBV3-1 and J usage is TRBJ2-3; TRBD2 might be the D (6 bases). V lost 4 bases and J 6 bases, leaving 17 bases between the germline ends. Germline-derived CDR1 and CDR2 are LGHDT and YNNKEL (reference sequence). The CDR3 extends over 15 amino acids. This chain's CDR3 is CASSRSGTPADTQYF. Here the CDR3 DNA reads TGTGCCAGCAGCCGGTCCGGGACTCCGGCCGATACGCAGTATTTT.

Many counts were recorded for this clonotype. The CDR3 loop is CASSQNHGPGETQYF. The DNA of the CDR3 is TGTGCCAGCAGCCAAAATCATGGGCCAGGAGAGACCCAGTACTTC. The chain combines TRBV3-1 with TRBJ2-5; D remains ambiguous. Germline lookup yields CDR1 LGHDT and CDR2 YNNKEL (reference sequence). The CDR3 length is 15 residues. Trimming took off 2 bases at V and 4 bases at J, with 14 bases between the two ends.

Note on this clonotype: A much larger clone sits a single nucleotide away, making a read error possible. This likely comes from a read error, as the CDR3 has no conserved phenylalanine or tryptophan at its end. The V gene is TRBV24-1, the J gene TRBJ2-5; a possible D gene is TRBD2 (5 bases). The V gene lost 5 bases and the J gene lost 5 bases, with 11 bases spanning the gap. This CDR3 has 13 amino acids. The germline gives CDR1 KGHDR, CDR2 SFDVKD. The CDR3 sequence: CATSVGAVETQYL. The CDR3 DNA reads TGTGCCACCAGTGTGGGAGCCGTGGAGACCCAGTACCTC.

This clonotype was seen a few times. The rearrangement joins TRBV4-1 to TRBJ2-1; TRBD2 matches at 8 bases. Trimming at V came to 3 bases and at J to 5 bases, leaving 9 bases not matched to a gene. CDR1 and CDR2 (germline): MGHRA, YSYEKL. This CDR3 spans 16 amino acids. The CDR3 here is CASSQTGTRADNEQFF. In DNA form, the CDR3 reads TGCGCCAGCAGCCAGACCGGGACTAGGGCGGACAATGAGCAGTTCTTC.

The chain uses TRBV18 and TRBJ1-1; 8 nucleotides line up with TRBD1. Trimming removed 1 base from V and 5 bases from J; junction bases left unmatched: 9. The CDR3 runs to 16 residues. CDR1 and CDR2 from the germline V gene are KGHSH and LQKENI. The CDR3 is CASSPLAGQGWTEAFF. The DNA for the CDR3 is TGTGCCAGCTCACCACTGGCAGGACAGGGATGGACTGAAGCTTTCTTT.

This clonotype occurred a few times. This rearrangement joins TRBV7-9 to TRBJ1-1; no firm D call. The CDR3 sequence is 12 residues long. CDR1 is SEHNR, CDR2 FQNEAQ, per germline (reference sequence). V shed 3 bases and J shed 4 bases, with 6 bases lying between them. The CDR3 sequence is CASSFSITEAFF. The CDR3 nucleotides are TGTGCCAGCAGCTTTTCAATCACTGAAGCTTTCTTT.

This sequence joins TRBV7-9 and TRBJ2-2, with 12 bases identical to TRBD2. V was clipped by 5 bases and J by 1 base; unmatched bases: 11. Germline V gives CDR1 SEHNR, CDR2 FQNEAQ (reference sequence). The CDR3 is 19 amino acids. CDR3: CASSALAGGPYWNTGELFF. CDR3 nucleotide sequence: TGTGCCAGCAGCGCCCTAGCGGGAGGGCCGTACTGGAACACCGGGGAGCTGTTTTTT.

There are many counts of this clonotype. The CDR3 nucleotides are TGTGCCAGCAGCCAAGATCGGGCCGGCTATGGCTACACCTTC. This codes for CASSQDRAGYGYTF. The genes are TRBV3-1 and TRBJ1-2; D is unresolved. CDR3 size: 14 residues. The germline V gene encodes CDR1 LGHDT and CDR2 YNNKEL (reference sequence). The ends were cut back, 0 bases at V and 4 bases at J, with 9 bases in the middle. Using reference TRBV3-1 and TRBJ1-2 for the parts outside the CDR3, the full variable domain is DTAVSQTPKYLVTQMGNDKSIKCEQNLGHDTMYWYKQDSKKFLKIMFSYNNKELIINETVPNRFSPKSPDKAHLNLHINSLELGDSAVYFCASSQDRAGYGYTFGSGTRLTVV.

The chain is built from TRBV27 and TRBJ1-1; the match to TRBD1 covers 9 bases. This CDR3 has 16 residues. Germline V gene sequence: CDR1 MNHEY, CDR2 SMNVEV (reference sequence). V dropped 5 bases and J dropped 1; count of bases not matched to a gene: 8. The CDR3 spells CASSLAGTGRNTEAFF. CDR3 bases: TGTGCCAGCAGTCTCGCCGGGACAGGGAGGAACACTGAAGCTTTCTTT.

The genes are TRBV7-9 and TRBJ2-5; 8 bases match TRBD1. Per the germline V gene, CDR1 is SEHNR and CDR2 is FQNEAQ (reference sequence). The CDR3 is 17 residues long. The J segment lost 3 bases and the V segment lost 3 bases, leaving 12 bases of the junction unmatched. CDR3 in amino acids: CASSFPLGQERKETQYF. CDR3 in DNA: TGTGCCAGCAGCTTCCCCCTGGGACAGGAGAGAAAAGAGACCCAGTACTTC.

The table lists this clonotype with many counts. The gene calls are TRBV7-9 and TRBJ2-5; perhaps TRBD1 as D (6 bases). Trimming took 6 bases from V and 5 from J, leaving 10 bases between them. CDR1 is SEHNR, CDR2 FQNEAQ, per germline (reference sequence). This CDR3 comprises 12 residues. CDR3 protein: CASSPQGETQYF. The CDR3 DNA is TGTGCCAGCAGTCCGCAGGGGGAGACCCAGTACTTC.

This clonotype was picked up a small number of times. The chain has TRBV20-1 and TRBJ2-3; D unclear. The V end was cut by 0 bases, the J end by 1 base, with 14 bases between. Germline V CDR1 and CDR2: DFQATT, SNEGSKA (reference sequence). The CDR3 contains 16 residues. CDR3 in DNA: TGCAGTGCTAGAGATCGGATAGCATCCCGCACAGATACGCAGTATTTT. The encoded protein is CSARDRIASRTDTQYF.

This clonotype was detected a few times. The rearrangement uses TRBV28 and TRBJ2-5; possibly TRBD1 for D (7 bases). Germline lookup yields CDR1 MDHEN and CDR2 SYDVKM. V was cut by 3 bases and J by 2 bases, with 28 bases left in between. CDR3 length: 20 residues. The CDR3 region has the DNA TGTGCCAGCAGTTTTCTCTTTTCACTCCGGGAGACAGGGCAGCAAGAGACCCAGTACTTC. Protein product: CASSFLFSLRETGQQETQYF.

The table lists this clonotype with many counts. V is TRBV6-2 or TRBV6-3 and J is TRBJ1-2, with unresolved D. V lost 4 bases, J lost 3 bases, and 12 bases lay in between. This CDR3 has 14 residues. Germline lookup yields CDR1 MNHEY and CDR2 SVGEGT. This chain's CDR3 is CASSSPEAYYGYTF. Here the CDR3 DNA reads TGTGCCAGCAGTTCCCCGGAGGCCTACTATGGCTACACCTTC.

This clonotype showed up many times. The V call is TRBV11-1, the J call TRBJ2-5; tentative D call: TRBD1 (5 bases). The germline gives CDR1 SGHAT, CDR2 FQDESV (reference sequence). V dropped 5 bases and J dropped 0 bases, with 10 bases sitting between them. The CDR3 is 14 residues long. Written as DNA, the CDR3 is TGTGCCAGCAGCGTGACAGTTAACCAAGAGACCCAGTACTTC. It codes for CASSVTVNQETQYF. Variable domain in full (rest from reference TRBV11-1 and TRBJ2-5): EAEVAQSPRYKITEKSQAVAFWCDPISGHATLYWYRQILGQGPELLVQFQDESVVDDSQLPKDRFSAERLKGVDSTLKIQPAELGDSAMYLCASSVTVNQETQYFGPGTRLLVL.